This T cell receptor (beta chain) is drawn from a study of cytomegalovirus exposure and HLA in healthy donors. A word on this clone: Its antigen is not known.

With 60 Vbeta and 13 Jbeta primers, the PCR was carried out. Measured with immunoSEQ multiplex PCR; TCRdb has only the in-frame clones, and not every one. The sample comprises around 72,000 clones, roughly 79% of which are singletons, and 6% to 6.5% rests with the top ten. This CDR3 is built from 16 residues. Germline values: CDR1 LNHDA, CDR2 SQIVND (reference sequence). V shed 1 base and J shed 3 bases, with 13 bases lying between them. Points from the study as a whole: The study recorded 164 TCR beta chains that were cytomegalovirus-associated. A later analysis found TCR association rates differed by HLA locus, highest for DRB1 and lowest for HLA-C.

The TCR comes from a man aged 45-65 years in good health and CMV-seronegative. The rearrangement uses TRBV19 and TRBJ1-5; no reliable D call. Sequenced: PBMCs. In DNA form, the CDR3 reads TGTGCCAGTAGTATAGGAACGGGGAAAACCAATCAGCCCCAGCATTTT. Translated: CASSIGTGKTNQPQHF.